Each of the 24 T cell receptor beta chains below was sequenced from the same sample in a study of post-analysis software for immune sequencing data. Antigens of these TCRs are unknown. Study results and limitations: About five TRBV segments occurring more often in patients than controls included TRBV5-6, TRBV5-1 and TRBV20-1.

The library was made from cDNA and included unique molecular identifiers. TCRdb passed the PCR reads through MiXCR, listing each CDR3 protein once. The table lists hundreds of thousands of distinct CDR3 sequences, roughly three fifths of them singletons, with 10% to 12% in the top ten. Source material: blood. These receptor sequences come from a girl aged 2 to 9 with multiple sclerosis.

Notes on this clonotype: A far larger clone is only one base removed, so a read error is likely. The CDR3 region is CASSLVETQFF. DNA of the CDR3: TGTGCCAGCAGCTTAGTTGAGACCCAGTTCTTC. J is TRBJ2-1 and V is TRBV7-9, with D uncertain. The germline V and J ends were trimmed by 1 base and 13 bases, with 8 bases remaining between them. Looked up from germline, CDR1 is SEHNR and CDR2 is FQNEAQ (reference sequence). This CDR3 spans 11 amino acids.

The chain uses TRBV20-1 and TRBJ2-6; tentatively, D is TRBD1 (6 bases). The V end lost 5 bases, the J end lost 2 bases, and 10 bases lay between the germline ends. The CDR3 consists of 14 residues. The germline V gene encodes CDR1 DFQATT and CDR2 SNEGSKA (reference sequence). The CDR3 region is CSAPDRPGANVLTF. CDR3 coding DNA: TGCAGTGCTCCCGACAGGCCTGGGGCCAACGTCCTGACTTTC.

This clonotype came up once. The chain has TRBV7-2 and TRBJ1-1; D gene unclear. This CDR3 comprises 11 residues. Germline CDR1 and CDR2: SGHTA and FQGNSA. V lost 4 bases to trimming and J lost 3 bases, with 3 bases between them. This CDR3 reads CASSSHTEAFF. The CDR3 DNA reads as TGTGCCAGCAGCTCCCACACTGAAGCTTTCTTT.

The gene calls are TRBV5-1 and TRBJ2-7; possible D gene TRBD2, 5 bases. The CDR3 is made up of 19 amino acids. The germline V gene encodes CDR1 SGHRS and CDR2 YFSETQ. Trimming shortened V by 0 bases and J by 2 bases, and 24 bases separated the two germline ends. The CDR3: CASSLVRARGQKPTYEQYF. Here the CDR3 DNA reads TGCGCCAGCAGCTTGGTTCGCGCCCGAGGGCAGAAACCGACCTACGAGCAGTACTTC.

This clonotype came up a few times. This rearrangement joins TRBV6-5 to TRBJ2-7; D unresolved. V was trimmed by 6 bases and J by 4 bases, leaving 7 bases between them. The V gene's germline CDR1 is MNHEY and CDR2 SVGAGI. The CDR3 is 11 residues long. The CDR3 DNA follows: TGTGCCAGCAGGGCTAATTACGAGCAGTACTTC. This sequence encodes CASRANYEQYF.

This chain joins TRBV4-1 and TRBJ2-4; D is uncertain. Deletions cut 0 bases from V and 7 bases from J, with 7 bases between. Germline V lookup: CDR1 MGHRA, CDR2 YSYEKL. The CDR3 covers 13 residues. The CDR3 loop is CASSQDAANIQYF. CDR3 DNA: TGCGCCAGCAGCCAAGATGCGGCTAACATTCAGTACTTC.

The chain links TRBV27 to TRBJ2-1; TRBD1 matches 7 bases. V trimming: 2 bases; J trimming: 2 bases; junction bases outside the gene matches: 9. This CDR3 region has 17 residues. Per the germline V gene, CDR1 is MNHEY and CDR2 is SMNVEV (reference sequence). CDR3 DNA sequence: TGTGCCAGCAGTTTAAGGGGCACAGGGGTTACCTACAATGAGCAGTTCTTC. It yields the protein CASSLRGTGVTYNEQFF.

About this clonotype: The junction does not match germline at one end; this may be a read error. The CDR3 nucleotides read TGTGCCGGCAGCTTAGGGCCAGGAGTCTACGAGCAGTACTTC. Amino acid sequence: CAGSLGPGVYEQYF. V gene TRBV7-8 combines with J gene TRBJ2-7; the D is unclear. The CDR3 has 14 amino acids. Germline V gives CDR1 SGHVS, CDR2 FQNEAQ.

The V call is TRBV6-5, the J call TRBJ2-7; weak D call: TRBD2 (5 bases). CDR1 and CDR2 (germline): MNHEY, SVGAGI. The CDR3 loop spans 15 amino acids. The germline V and J ends were trimmed by 0 bases and 0 bases, with 9 bases remaining between them. The CDR3 nucleotides are TGTGCCAGCAGTTACTCCGCGGGCTACTCCTACGAGCAGTACTTC. This encodes CASSYSAGYSYEQYF.

V gene TRBV10-3 combines with J gene TRBJ1-1; D not certain. Per the germline V gene, CDR1 is ENHRY and CDR2 is SYGVKD. This CDR3 contains 12 residues. The ends were cut back, 4 bases at V and 4 bases at J, with 7 bases in the middle. CDR3: CAISGERTEAFF. DNA of the CDR3: TGTGCCATCAGTGGGGAGCGCACTGAAGCTTTCTTT.

The V and J genes are TRBV7-2 and TRBJ2-5; the D call may be TRBD1 or TRBD2 (6 bases each). V was trimmed by 1 base and J by 0 bases, leaving 12 bases between them. This CDR3 has 16 residues. Per the germline V gene, CDR1 is SGHTA and CDR2 is FQGNSA. The CDR3 coding sequence is TGTGCCAGCAGCTTAGGGGGGGCCCCGTACCAAGAGACCCAGTACTTC. Its protein product is CASSLGGAPYQETQYF.

The rearrangement links TRBV6-6 to TRBJ1-2; 7 nucleotides match TRBD1. With 2 bases clipped from V and 5 bases from J, the junction kept 11 bases outside the gene matches. This CDR3 has 16 residues. Germline-derived CDR1 and CDR2 are MNHNY and SVGAGI (reference sequence). DNA for the CDR3: TGTGCCAGCAGTTACCTTCTCCGGGACAGCGCTTATGGCTACACCTTC. The encoded protein is CASSYLLRDSAYGYTF.

The CDR3 loop reads CASSYSSGGLEYF. The DNA of the CDR3 is TGTGCCAGCAGTTACAGCTCCGGGGGGCTGGAGTACTTC. This rearrangement joins TRBV6-6 to TRBJ2-7; perhaps TRBD2 as D (7 bases). This CDR3 contains 13 residues. Germline assignment: CDR1 MNHNY and CDR2 SVGAGI (reference sequence). Trimming stripped 2 bases from V and 11 bases from J, with 16 bases between.

This clonotype was observed a single time. The V and J genes are TRBV20-1 and TRBJ2-1; D tentatively fits TRBD1 or TRBD2 (5 bases each). V lost 5 bases and J 7 bases, leaving 12 bases between the germline ends. The CDR3 runs 12 residues. Germline-derived CDR1 and CDR2 are DFQATT and SNEGSKA (reference sequence). The CDR3 loop is CSAGGWRNEQFF. CDR3 in DNA: TGCAGTGCTGGGGGATGGAGGAATGAGCAGTTCTTC.

This rearrangement joins TRBV7-8 to TRBJ1-2, with unresolved D. V shed 4 bases and J shed 8 bases, with 17 bases lying between them. The CDR3 is 14 amino acids. In germline, CDR1 is SGHVS, CDR2 FQNEAQ. The CDR3 DNA is TGTGCCAGCAGCTCCACGGGCGTGGGTGGAGGCTACACCTTC. This encodes CASSSTGVGGGYTF.

The rearrangement uses TRBV12-3 or TRBV12-4 and TRBJ2-1; TRBD2 aligns across 7 bases. V lost 3 bases, J lost 7 bases, and 9 bases stayed unmatched. The CDR3 is 15 residues long. The DNA of the CDR3 is TGTGCCAGCAGTTTTAGTCGAGGGAGGGGTAATGAGCAGTTCTTC. Translation gives CASSFSRGRGNEQFF.

The sample holds one count of this clonotype. The V gene is TRBV5-1, the J gene TRBJ2-1; possible D gene TRBD2, 6 bases. The V gene's germline CDR1 is SGHRS and CDR2 YFSETQ. V gave up 0 bases and J gave up 8 bases, with 15 bases separating them. CDR3 length: 15 amino acids. CDR3 loop: CASSLEAGRLDEQFF. The CDR3 bases are TGCGCCAGCAGCTTGGAGGCGGGGCGGTTGGATGAGCAGTTCTTC.

This sequence joins TRBV12-3 or TRBV12-4 and TRBJ2-3; TRBD2 matches 9 bases. The CDR3 consists of 17 residues. J gave up 1 base and V 6 bases, and 11 bases lay outside the gene matches. The CDR3 DNA follows: TGTGCCAGCAGCCTTTTCGTTATAGCGGGAGGCACAGATACGCAGTATTTT. Translated, it gives CASSLFVIAGGTDTQYF.

The rearrangement joins TRBV20-1 to TRBJ2-1; possible D gene TRBD1, 6 bases. Between the trimmed V and J ends, which lost 5 bases and 5 bases, there was a span of 19 bases. This CDR3 has 15 amino acids. Germline V gene lookup returns CDR1 DFQATT and CDR2 SNEGSKA (reference sequence). DNA of the CDR3: TGCAGTGCTTACAGGGACCTTCGGATCCACAATGAGCAGTTCTTC. It encodes CSAYRDLRIHNEQFF.

CDR3 DNA sequence: TGTGCCAGCAGCCAGACTTCGAGATTACGAGGAGGGTTTAACTATGGCTACACCTTC. Residues: CASSQTSRLRGGFNYGYTF. The chain recombines TRBV3-1 with TRBJ1-2; no reliable D call. In germline, CDR1 is LGHDT, CDR2 YNNKEL (reference sequence). With 3 bases removed from V and 1 base from J, the gap between germline ends came to 24 bases. This CDR3 is built from 19 residues.

The chain is built from TRBV7-2 and TRBJ1-1, with D possibly TRBD1 on 6 matching bases. CDR1 is SGHTA and CDR2 is FQGNSA in the germline V gene. The CDR3 sequence is 15 residues long. The V end was cut by 5 bases, the J end by 0 bases, with 13 bases between. The CDR3 DNA reads TGTGCCAGCAGCGGAAACTCAGGGGTGAACACTGAAGCTTTCTTT. Translated: CASSGNSGVNTEAFF.

The rearrangement links TRBV30 to TRBJ2-1; 7 positions agree with TRBD1. Looked up from germline, CDR1 is GTSNPN and CDR2 is SVGIG (reference sequence). J gave up 8 bases and V 2 bases, and 9 bases lay outside the gene matches. This CDR3 is 14 amino acids long. CDR3 bases: TGTGCCTGGAGTAACCCAGGGGGTAGCGATGAGCAGTTCTTC. This translates into CAWSNPGGSDEQFF.

The chain uses TRBV12-5 and TRBJ2-4, with D uncertain. The J call is uncertain, as TRBJ2-7 better fits the DNA end. The CDR3 sequence is 12 residues long. Germline values: CDR1 LGHNT, CDR2 FRNRAP. This CDR3 is CASGLNTYEQYF. DNA of the CDR3: TGTGCTAGTGGTTTGAATACGTACGAGCAGTACTTC.

This clonotype was observed a few times. The J gene is TRBJ2-1, the V gene TRBV10-3; perhaps TRBD2 as D (6 bases). V lost 1 base and J 5 bases, leaving 12 bases between the germline ends. This CDR3 has 15 amino acids. Germline V CDR1 and CDR2: ENHRY, SYGVKD. The CDR3 DNA sequence: TGTGCCATCAGTGAGTTTGGCGGGATTCACAATGAGCAGTTCTTC. It encodes CAISEFGGIHNEQFF.